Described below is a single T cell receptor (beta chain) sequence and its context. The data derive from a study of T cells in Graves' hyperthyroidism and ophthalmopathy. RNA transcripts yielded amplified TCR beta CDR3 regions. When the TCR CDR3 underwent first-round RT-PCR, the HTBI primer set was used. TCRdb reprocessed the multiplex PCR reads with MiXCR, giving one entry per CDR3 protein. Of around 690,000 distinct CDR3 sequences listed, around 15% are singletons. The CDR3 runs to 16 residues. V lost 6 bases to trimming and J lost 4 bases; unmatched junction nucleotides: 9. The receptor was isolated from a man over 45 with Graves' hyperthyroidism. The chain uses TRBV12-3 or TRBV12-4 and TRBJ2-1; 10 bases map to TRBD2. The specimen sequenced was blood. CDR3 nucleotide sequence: TGTGCCAGCAGAAGAGCCGGGACTAGCGCTTACAATGAGCAGTTCTTC. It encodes CASRRAGTSAYNEQFF.